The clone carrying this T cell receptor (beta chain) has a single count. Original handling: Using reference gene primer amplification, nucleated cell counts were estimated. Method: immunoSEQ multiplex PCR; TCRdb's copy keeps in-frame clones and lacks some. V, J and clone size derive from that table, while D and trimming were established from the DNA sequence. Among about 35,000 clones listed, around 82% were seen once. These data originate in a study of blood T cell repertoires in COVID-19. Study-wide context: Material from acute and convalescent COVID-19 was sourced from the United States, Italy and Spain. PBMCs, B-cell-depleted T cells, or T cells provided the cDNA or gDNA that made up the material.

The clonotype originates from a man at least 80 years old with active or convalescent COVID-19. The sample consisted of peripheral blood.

This CDR3 is CASSLDGTTNEKLFF. Written as DNA, the CDR3 is TGCGCCAGCAGCTTGGACGGGACAACTAATGAAAAACTGTTTTTT. The chain links TRBV5-1 to TRBJ1-4; D unresolved. Germline lookup yields CDR1 SGHRS and CDR2 YFSETQ. V gave up 0 bases and J gave up 0 bases, with 6 bases separating them. This CDR3 is built from 15 residues.